This T cell receptor beta chain stems from a study of T-cell memory formation after mild COVID-19. Study results and limitations: The CD4+ clones that contracted clustered mainly within CM and EM, and the CD8+ clones concentrated in EMRA.

MiXCR, applied by TCRdb to the 5' RACE reads, yields one record per CDR3 protein. This table holds roughly 380,000 distinct CDR3 sequences, 28% found once. Germline loops: CDR1 SGHVS, CDR2 FNYEAQ. This CDR3 has 17 amino acids. The V end lost 2 bases, the J end lost 0 bases, and 14 bases lay between the germline ends. This clonotype was recorded a few times. What it binds is unknown. The sequence was collected from an adult woman who had mild COVID-19 (a few samples of this study predate the infection). Cell type and time point are not known. J is TRBJ1-5 and V is TRBV7-6; unclear D gene. Source material: PBMCs or a T cell subset sorted from them (not recorded which). The CDR3 spells CASSLSQPGFSNQPQHF. The CDR3 bases are TGTGCCAGCAGCTTATCACAACCAGGATTTAGCAATCAGCCCCAGCATTTT.